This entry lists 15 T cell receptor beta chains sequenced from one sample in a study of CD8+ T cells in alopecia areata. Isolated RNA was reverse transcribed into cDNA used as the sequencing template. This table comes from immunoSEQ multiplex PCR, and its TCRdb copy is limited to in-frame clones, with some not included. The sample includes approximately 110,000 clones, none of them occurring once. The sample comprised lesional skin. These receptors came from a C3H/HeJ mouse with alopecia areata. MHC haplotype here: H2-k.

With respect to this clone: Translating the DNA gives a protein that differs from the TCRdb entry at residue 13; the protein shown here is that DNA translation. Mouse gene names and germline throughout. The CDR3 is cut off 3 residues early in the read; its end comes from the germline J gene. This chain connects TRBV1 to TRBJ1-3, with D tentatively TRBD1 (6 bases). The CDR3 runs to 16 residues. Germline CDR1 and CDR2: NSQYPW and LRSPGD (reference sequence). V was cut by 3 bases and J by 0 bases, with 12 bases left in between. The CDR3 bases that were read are TGCACCTGCAGTGCCACCCGGGACAATTCTGGAAATACG. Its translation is CTCSATRDNSGNT. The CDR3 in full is CTCSATRDNSGNTLYF.

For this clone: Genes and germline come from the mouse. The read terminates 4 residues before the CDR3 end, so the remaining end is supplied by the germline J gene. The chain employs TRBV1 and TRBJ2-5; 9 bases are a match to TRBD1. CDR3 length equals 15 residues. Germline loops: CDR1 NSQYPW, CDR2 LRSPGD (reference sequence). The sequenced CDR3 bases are TGCACCTGCAGTGCAGACCGGGACAGGGAAGAC. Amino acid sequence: CTCSADRDRED. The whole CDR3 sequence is CTCSADRDREDTQYF.

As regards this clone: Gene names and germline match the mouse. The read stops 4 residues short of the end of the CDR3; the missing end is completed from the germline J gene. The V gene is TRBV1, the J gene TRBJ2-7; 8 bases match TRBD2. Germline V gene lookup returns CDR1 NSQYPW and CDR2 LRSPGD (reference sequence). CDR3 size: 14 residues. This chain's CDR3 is CTCSAGLGDYEQYF. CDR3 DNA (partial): TGCACCTGCAGTGCCGGACTGGGTGATTAT.

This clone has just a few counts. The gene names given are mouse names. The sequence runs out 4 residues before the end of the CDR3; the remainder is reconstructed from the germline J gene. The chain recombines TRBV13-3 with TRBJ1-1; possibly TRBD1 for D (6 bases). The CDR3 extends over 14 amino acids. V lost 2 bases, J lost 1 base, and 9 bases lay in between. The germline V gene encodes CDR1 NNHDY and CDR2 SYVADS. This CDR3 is CASSEQDRNTEVFF. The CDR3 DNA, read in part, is TGTGCCAGCAGTGAGCAGGACAGGAACACA.

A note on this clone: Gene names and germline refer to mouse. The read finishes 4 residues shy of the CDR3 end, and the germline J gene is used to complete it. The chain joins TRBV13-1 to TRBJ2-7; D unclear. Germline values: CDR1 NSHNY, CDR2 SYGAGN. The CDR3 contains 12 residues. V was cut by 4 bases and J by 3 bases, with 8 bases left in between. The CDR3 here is CASSPRLYEQYF. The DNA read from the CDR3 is TGTGCCAGCAGTCCCCGACTCTAT.

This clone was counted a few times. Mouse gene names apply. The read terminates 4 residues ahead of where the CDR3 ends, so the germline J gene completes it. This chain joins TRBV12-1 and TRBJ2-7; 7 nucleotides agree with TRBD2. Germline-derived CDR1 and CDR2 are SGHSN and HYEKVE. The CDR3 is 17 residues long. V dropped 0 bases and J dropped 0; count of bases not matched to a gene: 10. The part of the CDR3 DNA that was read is TGTGCCAGCTCTCTCGTCGCTGGGGGTGTCAGCTCCTAT. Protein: CASSLVAGGVSSY. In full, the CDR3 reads CASSLVAGGVSSYEQYF.

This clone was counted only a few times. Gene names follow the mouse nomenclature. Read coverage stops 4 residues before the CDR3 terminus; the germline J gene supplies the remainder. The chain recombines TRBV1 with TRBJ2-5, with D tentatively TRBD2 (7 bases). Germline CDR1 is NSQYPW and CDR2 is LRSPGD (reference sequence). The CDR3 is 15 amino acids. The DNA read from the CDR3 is TGCACCTGCAGTGCAGATCTGGGGGCTAAAGAC. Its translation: CTCSADLGAKD. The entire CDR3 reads CTCSADLGAKDTQYF.

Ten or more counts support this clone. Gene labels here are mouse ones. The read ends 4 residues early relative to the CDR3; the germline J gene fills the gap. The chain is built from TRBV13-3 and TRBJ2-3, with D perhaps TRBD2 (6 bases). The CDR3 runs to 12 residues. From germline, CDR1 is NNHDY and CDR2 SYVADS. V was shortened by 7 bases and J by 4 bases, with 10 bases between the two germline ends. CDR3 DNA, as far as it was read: TGTGCCAGCGCCGGGGGGTCAGAA. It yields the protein CASAGGSE. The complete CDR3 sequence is CASAGGSETLYF.

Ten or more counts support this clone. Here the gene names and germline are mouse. Incomplete CDR3 DNA: TGTGCCAGCAGTGAGGAGGACAGGGATGCAAACACA. This translates into CASSEEDRDANT. The whole CDR3 reads CASSEEDRDANTEVFF. The J gene is TRBJ1-1, the V gene TRBV13-3; 8 bases map to TRBD1. The read is 4 residues too short to cover the CDR3 end, so that end is filled in from the germline J gene. J lost 0 bases, V lost 2 bases, and 6 bases had no gene match. Germline CDR1 is NNHDY and CDR2 is SYVADS. CDR3 size: 16 residues.

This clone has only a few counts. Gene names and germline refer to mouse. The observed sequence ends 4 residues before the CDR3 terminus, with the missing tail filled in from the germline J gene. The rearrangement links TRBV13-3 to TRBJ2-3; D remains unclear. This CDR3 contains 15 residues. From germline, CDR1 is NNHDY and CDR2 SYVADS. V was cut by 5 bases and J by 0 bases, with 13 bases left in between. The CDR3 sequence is CASRVDNPSAETLYF. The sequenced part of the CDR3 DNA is TGTGCCAGCAGAGTTGACAATCCTAGTGCAGAA.

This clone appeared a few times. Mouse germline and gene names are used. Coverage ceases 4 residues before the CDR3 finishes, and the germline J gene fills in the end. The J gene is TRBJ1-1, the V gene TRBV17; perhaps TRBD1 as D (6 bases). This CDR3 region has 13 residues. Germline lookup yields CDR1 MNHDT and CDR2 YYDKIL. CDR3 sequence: CASSRAQGTEVFF. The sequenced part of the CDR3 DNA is TGTGCTAGCAGTAGAGCACAGGGAACA. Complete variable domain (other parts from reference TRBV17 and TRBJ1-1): DTTVKQNPRYKLARVGKPVNLICSQTMNHDTMYWYQKKPNQAPKLLLFYYDKILNREADTFEKFQSSRPNNSFCSLYIGSAGLEYSAMYLCASSRAQGTEVFFGKGTRLTVV.

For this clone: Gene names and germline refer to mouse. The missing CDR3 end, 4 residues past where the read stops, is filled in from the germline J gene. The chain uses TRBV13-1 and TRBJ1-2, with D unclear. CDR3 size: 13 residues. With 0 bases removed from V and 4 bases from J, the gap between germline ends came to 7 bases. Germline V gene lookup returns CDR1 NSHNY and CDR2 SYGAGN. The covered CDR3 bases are TGTGCCAGCAGTGATGAAGTGGGCTCC. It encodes CASSDEVGS. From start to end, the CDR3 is CASSDEVGSDYTF.

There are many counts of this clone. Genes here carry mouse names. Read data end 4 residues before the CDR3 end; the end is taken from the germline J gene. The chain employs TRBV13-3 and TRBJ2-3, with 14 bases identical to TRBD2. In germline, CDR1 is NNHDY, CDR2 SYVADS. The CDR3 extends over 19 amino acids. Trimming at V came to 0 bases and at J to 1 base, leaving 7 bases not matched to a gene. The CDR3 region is CASSDAGTGGARGAETLYF. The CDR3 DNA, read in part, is TGTGCCAGCAGTGATGCCGGGACTGGGGGGGCGCGGGGTGCAGAA.

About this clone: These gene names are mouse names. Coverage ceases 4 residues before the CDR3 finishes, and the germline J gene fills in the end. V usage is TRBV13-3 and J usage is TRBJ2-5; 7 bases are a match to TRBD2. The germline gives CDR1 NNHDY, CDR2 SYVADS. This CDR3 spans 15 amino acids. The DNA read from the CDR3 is TGTGCCAGCAGTGGGACTGGACGGGAGAAGGAC. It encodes CASSGTGREKD. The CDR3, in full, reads CASSGTGREKDTQYF.

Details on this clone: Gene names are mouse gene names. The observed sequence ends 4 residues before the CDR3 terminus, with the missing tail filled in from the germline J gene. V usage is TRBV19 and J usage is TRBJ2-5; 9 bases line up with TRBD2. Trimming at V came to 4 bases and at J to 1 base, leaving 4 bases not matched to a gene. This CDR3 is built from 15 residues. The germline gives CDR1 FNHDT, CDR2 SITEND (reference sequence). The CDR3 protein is CASSVLGGDQDTQYF. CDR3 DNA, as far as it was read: TGTGCCAGCAGTGTACTGGGGGGAGACCAAGAC.